This is a list of T cell receptor beta chains from one sample in a study of cytomegalovirus exposure and HLA in healthy donors. Profiled with immunoSEQ multiplex PCR; TCRdb holds only in-frame clones, not every one. The sample gives about 210,000 clones, about four fifths of which show up once; more than 0.35% is in the top ten. The sequencing sample was made of PBMCs. Receptors were obtained from a male donor in good health and CMV-seropositive. CDR3s include the opening cysteine and the closing phenylalanine or tryptophan. The order of the fields is CDR3 protein, CDR3 DNA, clone size, D gene, CDR3 length, J gene, V gene. D genes are given only for firm matches. Only some rows state a clone size, as once, few, many or a class for expanded clones.

cdr3_aa: CASSTNRADYGYTF
cdr3_nt: TGTGCCAGCAGCACGAACAGGGCTGACTATGGCTACACCTTC
clone_size: NA
d_call: NA
cdr3_length: 14
j_call: TRBJ1-2
v_call: TRBV7-9

cdr3_aa: CASSLTGGLTKNIQYF
cdr3_nt: TGTGCCAGCAGCCTCACAGGGGGTCTGACCAAAAACATTCAGTACTTC
clone_size: once
d_call: TRBD1
cdr3_length: 16
j_call: TRBJ2-4
v_call: TRBV7-9

cdr3_aa: CASSVEPLRSNTEAFF
cdr3_nt: TGTGCCAGCAGCGTAGAACCCCTTCGGAGCAATACTGAAGCTTTCTTT
clone_size: NA
d_call: NA
cdr3_length: 16
j_call: TRBJ1-1
v_call: TRBV9

cdr3_aa: CASSQDGDYYGYTF
cdr3_nt: TGCGCCAGCAGCCAAGACGGGGACTACTATGGCTACACCTTC
clone_size: NA
d_call: NA
cdr3_length: 14
j_call: TRBJ1-2
v_call: TRBV4-1

cdr3_aa: CASRTVQETQYF
cdr3_nt: TGTGCCAGCAGGACAGTCCAAGAGACCCAGTACTTC
clone_size: NA
d_call: NA
cdr3_length: 12
j_call: TRBJ2-5
v_call: TRBV21-1

cdr3_aa: CASSRDRVYSPLHF
cdr3_nt: TGCGCCAGCAGCCGGGACAGGGTATATTCACCCCTCCACTTT
clone_size: NA
d_call: TRBD1
cdr3_length: 14
j_call: TRBJ1-6
v_call: TRBV5-1

cdr3_aa: CASSTAPGTGTGELFF
cdr3_nt: TGTGCCAGCAGCACCGCCCCCGGGACAGGCACCGGGGAGCTGTTTTTT
clone_size: NA
d_call: TRBD1
cdr3_length: 16
j_call: TRBJ2-2
v_call: TRBV13

cdr3_aa: CASSHPTERRTEAFF
cdr3_nt: TGTGCCAGCAGCCACCCGACAGAGAGAAGGACTGAAGCTTTCTTT
clone_size: NA
d_call: NA
cdr3_length: 15
j_call: TRBJ1-1
v_call: TRBV7-3

cdr3_aa: CASRSQGSTGNTIYF
cdr3_nt: TGTGCCAGCAGATCACAGGGTAGCACTGGAAACACCATATATTTT
clone_size: NA
d_call: NA
cdr3_length: 15
j_call: TRBJ1-3
v_call: TRBV6-5

cdr3_aa: CASSRNLLGGEQFF
cdr3_nt: TGTGCCAGCAGCCGGAACCTCCTAGGAGGTGAGCAGTTCTTC
clone_size: NA
d_call: NA
cdr3_length: 14
j_call: TRBJ2-1
v_call: TRBV7-7

cdr3_aa: CASSSTREGQFF
cdr3_nt: TGTGCCAGCAGCTCAACCAGGGAGGGGCAGTTCTTC
clone_size: few
d_call: TRBD2
cdr3_length: 12
j_call: TRBJ2-1
v_call: TRBV5-4

cdr3_aa: CASSEAPGSSTDTQYF
cdr3_nt: TGTGCCAGCAGTGAAGCGCCGGGGTCTAGCACAGATACGCAGTATTTT
clone_size: NA
d_call: NA
cdr3_length: 16
j_call: TRBJ2-3
v_call: TRBV6-1

cdr3_aa: CASRPPTGTGDQETQYF
cdr3_nt: TGTGCCAGCAGACCGCCTACCGGGACAGGGGATCAAGAGACCCAGTACTTC
clone_size: NA
d_call: TRBD1
cdr3_length: 17
j_call: TRBJ2-5
v_call: TRBV7-2

cdr3_aa: CASSPLNGRSPYNEQFF
cdr3_nt: TGCGCCAGCAGCCCCCTGAACGGGAGGTCCCCCTACAATGAGCAGTTCTTC
clone_size: NA
d_call: TRBD2
cdr3_length: 17
j_call: TRBJ2-1
v_call: TRBV4-1

cdr3_aa: CASSSQGGWQPQHF
cdr3_nt: TGTGCCAGCAGCTCCCAAGGAGGGTGGCAGCCCCAGCATTTT
clone_size: NA
d_call: NA
cdr3_length: 14
j_call: TRBJ1-5
v_call: TRBV7-2

cdr3_aa: CASSAGGAYTEAFF
cdr3_nt: TGTGCCAGCAGCGCAGGGGGCGCGTACACTGAAGCTTTCTTT
clone_size: few
d_call: TRBD1
cdr3_length: 14
j_call: TRBJ1-1
v_call: TRBV9

cdr3_aa: CASYRQGSGNTIYF
cdr3_nt: TGTGCCAGCTACCGACAGGGCTCTGGAAACACCATATATTTT
clone_size: few
d_call: TRBD1
cdr3_length: 14
j_call: TRBJ1-3
v_call: TRBV18

cdr3_aa: CASSPTGVGAYNEQFF
cdr3_nt: TGTGCCAGCTCACCGACGGGGGTTGGGGCCTACAATGAGCAGTTCTTC
clone_size: few
d_call: NA
cdr3_length: 16
j_call: TRBJ2-1
v_call: TRBV18

cdr3_aa: CASSLNDVSGLANTGELFF
cdr3_nt: TGTGCCAGCAGCTTAAATGATGTTAGCGGGTTGGCGAACACCGGGGAGCTGTTTTTT
clone_size: NA
d_call: TRBD2
cdr3_length: 19
j_call: TRBJ2-2
v_call: TRBV11-2

cdr3_aa: CASFGTGQTYEQYF
cdr3_nt: TGTGCCAGCTTTGGGACAGGCCAGACGTACGAGCAGTACTTC
clone_size: NA
d_call: TRBD1
cdr3_length: 14
j_call: TRBJ2-7
v_call: TRBV28

cdr3_aa: CASSYGRGEAFF
cdr3_nt: TGTGCCAGCAGCTACGGACGGGGTGAAGCTTTCTTT
clone_size: NA
d_call: NA
cdr3_length: 12
j_call: TRBJ1-1
v_call: TRBV6-5

cdr3_aa: CASTPNVRPNTEAFF
cdr3_nt: TGTGCCAGCACGCCCAACGTCAGGCCGAACACTGAAGCTTTCTTT
clone_size: once
d_call: NA
cdr3_length: 15
j_call: TRBJ1-1
v_call: TRBV6-5

cdr3_aa: CASSYSYRETEAFF
cdr3_nt: TGTGCCAGCAGTTACTCTTACAGGGAAACTGAAGCTTTCTTT
clone_size: NA
d_call: NA
cdr3_length: 14
j_call: TRBJ1-1
v_call: TRBV6-5

cdr3_aa: CASSEYRESNEKLFF
cdr3_nt: TGTGCCAGCAGCGAATACAGGGAATCTAATGAAAAACTGTTTTTT
clone_size: NA
d_call: NA
cdr3_length: 15
j_call: TRBJ1-4
v_call: TRBV7-2

cdr3_aa: CASSSPGQSYEQYF
cdr3_nt: TGTGCCAGCAGTTCACCGGGACAAAGTTACGAGCAGTACTTC
clone_size: NA
d_call: NA
cdr3_length: 14
j_call: TRBJ2-7
v_call: TRBV11-1

cdr3_aa: CASSYSRQGRTYEQYF
cdr3_nt: TGTGCCAGCAGTTACTCGAGGCAGGGGCGAACCTACGAGCAGTACTTC
clone_size: NA
d_call: NA
cdr3_length: 16
j_call: TRBJ2-7
v_call: TRBV6-5

cdr3_aa: CASSYSGSNQPQHF
cdr3_nt: TGTGCCAGCAGTTATTCAGGATCCAATCAGCCCCAGCATTTT
clone_size: NA
d_call: NA
cdr3_length: 14
j_call: TRBJ1-5
v_call: TRBV11-2

cdr3_aa: CASSSSGRETQYF
cdr3_nt: TGTGCCAGCAGCTCCTCAGGGAGGGAGACCCAGTACTTC
clone_size: NA
d_call: NA
cdr3_length: 13
j_call: TRBJ2-5
v_call: TRBV7-2

cdr3_aa: CASSDPGSYGYTF
cdr3_nt: TGTGCCAGCAGTGACCCCGGGTCCTATGGCTACACCTTC
clone_size: NA
d_call: NA
cdr3_length: 13
j_call: TRBJ1-2
v_call: TRBV6-1

cdr3_aa: CASSLLLAGYQETQYF
cdr3_nt: TGTGCCAGCAGCTTACTACTAGCGGGGTATCAAGAGACCCAGTACTTC
clone_size: NA
d_call: TRBD2
cdr3_length: 16
j_call: TRBJ2-5
v_call: TRBV7-7

cdr3_aa: CASSLSHTRDIPYEQYF
cdr3_nt: TGTGCCAGCAGCTTATCCCACACCCGGGACATCCCCTACGAGCAGTACTTC
clone_size: NA
d_call: NA
cdr3_length: 17
j_call: TRBJ2-7
v_call: TRBV7-2

cdr3_aa: CASSLGLTGELFF
cdr3_nt: TGTGCCAGCAGTTTAGGCCTTACCGGGGAGCTGTTTTTT
clone_size: NA
d_call: NA
cdr3_length: 13
j_call: TRBJ2-2
v_call: TRBV28

cdr3_aa: CASNPGAGNTIYF
cdr3_nt: TGTGCCAGCAACCCAGGGGCTGGAAACACCATATATTTT
clone_size: NA
d_call: NA
cdr3_length: 13
j_call: TRBJ1-3
v_call: TRBV9

cdr3_aa: CAIIRGGDNQPQHF
cdr3_nt: TGTGCCATCATCCGGGGGGGGGACAATCAGCCCCAGCATTTT
clone_size: NA
d_call: NA
cdr3_length: 14
j_call: TRBJ1-5
v_call: TRBV10-3

cdr3_aa: CASSPARTGGPYEQYF
cdr3_nt: TGTGCCAGCAGCCCGGCCAGGACAGGGGGCCCCTACGAGCAGTACTTC
clone_size: once
d_call: TRBD1
cdr3_length: 16
j_call: TRBJ2-7
v_call: TRBV7-3

cdr3_aa: CASSGKGGFISTDTQYF
cdr3_nt: TGCGCCAGCAGTGGGAAGGGAGGATTTATTTCCACAGATACGCAGTATTTT
clone_size: NA
d_call: NA
cdr3_length: 17
j_call: TRBJ2-3
v_call: TRBV10-2

cdr3_aa: CASSPATLASGFF
cdr3_nt: TGTGCCAGCAGCCCCGCCACCTTAGCCTCGGGGTTCTTC
clone_size: few
d_call: NA
cdr3_length: 13
j_call: TRBJ2-1
v_call: TRBV7-9

cdr3_aa: CASSAGQGNEKLFF
cdr3_nt: TGCGCCAGCAGCGCGGGACAGGGCAATGAAAAACTGTTTTTT
clone_size: NA
d_call: TRBD1
cdr3_length: 14
j_call: TRBJ1-4
v_call: TRBV5-1

cdr3_aa: CASSQDRSVLTNTGELFF
cdr3_nt: TGTGCCAGCAGCCAAGATCGATCCGTCCTAACGAACACCGGGGAGCTGTTTTTT
clone_size: NA
d_call: NA
cdr3_length: 18
j_call: TRBJ2-2
v_call: TRBV14

cdr3_aa: CATWGLAGEQYF
cdr3_nt: TGTGCCACATGGGGACTAGCGGGCGAGCAGTACTTC
clone_size: NA
d_call: TRBD2
cdr3_length: 12
j_call: TRBJ2-7
v_call: TRBV27

cdr3_aa: CASRKPGLGQYEQYF
cdr3_nt: TGTGCCAGCAGGAAACCGGGTCTTGGTCAATACGAGCAGTACTTC
clone_size: NA
d_call: NA
cdr3_length: 15
j_call: TRBJ2-7
v_call: TRBV11-2

cdr3_aa: CASRMSSGQGREQYF
cdr3_nt: TGTGCCAGCAGGATGAGTTCGGGACAGGGGAGGGAGCAGTACTTC
clone_size: NA
d_call: TRBD1
cdr3_length: 15
j_call: TRBJ2-7
v_call: TRBV6-5

cdr3_aa: CASSLGGVNTEAFF
cdr3_nt: TGTGCCAGCAGCTTAGGGGGGGTGAACACTGAAGCTTTCTTT
clone_size: NA
d_call: NA
cdr3_length: 14
j_call: TRBJ1-1
v_call: TRBV7-3

cdr3_aa: CSSSSWGGLNHEQYF
cdr3_nt: TGTTCCAGCAGCTCCTGGGGTGGACTAAATCACGAGCAGTACTTC
clone_size: NA
d_call: NA
cdr3_length: 15
j_call: TRBJ2-7
v_call: TRBV7-9

cdr3_aa: CASSAGQLGPGNTIYF
cdr3_nt: TGTGCCAGCAGCGCGGGACAGCTCGGCCCTGGAAACACCATATATTTT
clone_size: NA
d_call: TRBD1
cdr3_length: 16
j_call: TRBJ1-3
v_call: TRBV9

cdr3_aa: CAWTPTGSNSPLHF
cdr3_nt: TGTGCCTGGACTCCGACAGGTTCTAATTCACCCCTCCACTTT
clone_size: few
d_call: NA
cdr3_length: 14
j_call: TRBJ1-6
v_call: TRBV30